Below, 5 T cell receptor beta chains from the same sample are listed, as sequenced in a study of shared clonotypes between healthy human individuals. Measured with immunoSEQ multiplex PCR; TCRdb has only the in-frame clones, and not every one. The sample holds under 550,000 clones, about 95% seen once. The source material was naive CD4+ T cells sorted from blood. The subset denotes: CD45RA+ positively selected. The receptors here all came from a young woman in good health.

V is TRBV30 and J is TRBJ1-6; D ambiguous. Trimming pared 7 bases from V and 7 bases from J, leaving 17 bases between. Germline V gene sequence: CDR1 GTSNPN, CDR2 SVGIG (reference sequence). The CDR3 consists of 14 residues. The CDR3: CAFTLTIRNSPLHF. The CDR3 DNA is TGTGCCTTCACCTTGACAATCCGGAATTCACCCCTCCACTTT.

The chain combines TRBV18 with TRBJ2-1; perhaps TRBD2 as D (5 bases). V lost 4 bases to trimming and J lost 9 bases, with 10 bases between them. The CDR3 loop spans 12 amino acids. Per the germline V gene, CDR1 is KGHSH and CDR2 is LQKENI. The CDR3, as DNA: TGTGCCAGCTCACAAACCAGCGGTGAGCAGTTCTTC. It codes for CASSQTSGEQFF. Full variable domain (missing parts from reference TRBV18 and TRBJ2-1): NAGVMQNPRHLVRRRGQEARLRCSPMKGHSHVYWYRQLPEEGLKFMVYLQKENIIDESGMPKERFSAEFPKEGPSILRIQQVVRGDSAAYFCASSQTSGEQFFGPGTRLTVL.

The chain couples TRBV28 to TRBJ1-5, with a weak D call TRBD1 (5 bases). V lost 7 bases and J 0 bases, leaving 16 bases between the germline ends. The CDR3 is 16 residues long. CDR1 and CDR2 from the germline V gene are MDHEN and SYDVKM. The CDR3 loop is CASKRASGTSNQPQHF. In DNA form, the CDR3 reads TGTGCCAGCAAACGGGCTTCGGGGACTAGCAATCAGCCCCAGCATTTT.

The gene calls are TRBV19 and TRBJ2-3; D perhaps matches TRBD1 (5 bases). There are 13 residues in the CDR3. The ends were cut back, 4 bases at V and 4 bases at J, with 9 bases in the middle. The germline CDR1 and CDR2 sequences are LNHDA and SQIVND (reference sequence). The CDR3 here is CASSTTGADTQYF. The CDR3 DNA reads TGTGCCAGTAGTACTACAGGAGCAGATACGCAGTATTTT.

The gene calls are TRBV10-3 and TRBJ2-3; TRBD2 is a possible D gene (5 bases). Trimming shortened V by 0 bases and J by 4 bases, and 17 bases separated the two germline ends. This CDR3 comprises 17 residues. CDR1 and CDR2 (germline): ENHRY, SYGVKD. The CDR3 region is CAISESSVGISADTQYF. CDR3 bases: TGTGCCATCAGTGAGTCATCCGTCGGGATAAGTGCAGATACGCAGTATTTT.